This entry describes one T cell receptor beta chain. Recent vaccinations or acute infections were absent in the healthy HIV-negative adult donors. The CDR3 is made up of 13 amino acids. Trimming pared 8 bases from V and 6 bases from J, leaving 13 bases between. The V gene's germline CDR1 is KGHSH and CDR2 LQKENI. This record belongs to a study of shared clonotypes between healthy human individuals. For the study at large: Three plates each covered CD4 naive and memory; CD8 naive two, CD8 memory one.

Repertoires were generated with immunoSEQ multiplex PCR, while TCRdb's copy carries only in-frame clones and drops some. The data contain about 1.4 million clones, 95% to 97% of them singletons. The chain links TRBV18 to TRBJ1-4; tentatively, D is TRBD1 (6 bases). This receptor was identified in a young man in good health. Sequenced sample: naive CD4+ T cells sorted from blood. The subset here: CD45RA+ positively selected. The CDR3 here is CASKQGLDEKLFF. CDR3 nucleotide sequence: TGTGCCAGCAAACAGGGCTTGGATGAAAAACTGTTTTTT.